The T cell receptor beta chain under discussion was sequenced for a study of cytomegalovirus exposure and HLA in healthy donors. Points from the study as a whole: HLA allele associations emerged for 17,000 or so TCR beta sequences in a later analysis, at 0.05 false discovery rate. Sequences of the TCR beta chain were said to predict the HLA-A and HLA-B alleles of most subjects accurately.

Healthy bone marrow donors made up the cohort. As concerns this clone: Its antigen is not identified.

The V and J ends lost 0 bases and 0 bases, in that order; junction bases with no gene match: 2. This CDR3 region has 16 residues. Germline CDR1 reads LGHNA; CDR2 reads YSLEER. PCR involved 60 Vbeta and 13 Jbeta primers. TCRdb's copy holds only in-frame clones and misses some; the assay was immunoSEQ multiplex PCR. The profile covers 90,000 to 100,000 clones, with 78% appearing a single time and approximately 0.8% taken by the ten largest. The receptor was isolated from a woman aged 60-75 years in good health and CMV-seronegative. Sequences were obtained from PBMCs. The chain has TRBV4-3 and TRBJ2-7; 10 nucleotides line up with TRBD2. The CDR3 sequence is CASSQEWTSGSYEQYF. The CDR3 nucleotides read TGCGCCAGCAGCCAAGAATGGACTAGCGGCTCCTACGAGCAGTACTTC.